This record looks at one TCR beta chain sequence and its context. The target antigen is unknown. Profiling relied on immunoSEQ multiplex PCR, and the TCRdb table lists in-frame clones only, not all of them. This repertoire shows 6,500 to 8,000 clones, almost 80% found once; its top ten account for around 5%. Tumor tissue was taken before any definitive surgery or chemotherapy was given. The sample belongs to a study of high-grade serous ovarian cancer treatment subgroups. Overall study results and limits: TCR relatedness rose with neoantigen level and trended with mutation load.

Sequenced sample: tumor tissue. The sequence was collected from a human donor with high-grade serous ovarian cancer.

The CDR3 region has the DNA TGTGCCAGCAGACTAGCGGGGGGTACCTACGGGGAGCTGTTTTTT. Translation: CASRLAGGTYGELFF. The chain couples TRBV2 to TRBJ2-2; 12 positions match TRBD2. This CDR3 contains 15 residues. The V and J ends lost 6 bases and 7 bases, in that order; junction bases with no gene match: 6. Germline CDR1 SNHLY, CDR2 FYNNEI.